Described below is a single TCR beta chain sequence and its context. The CDR3 consists of 20 residues. The V gene lost 3 bases and the J gene lost 4 bases, with 31 bases spanning the gap. Germline loops: CDR1 SGDLS, CDR2 YYNGEE. Measured with immunoSEQ multiplex PCR; TCRdb has only the in-frame clones, and not every one. The sample has some 200,000 clones; roughly 80% are singletons. These data are taken from a study of blood T cell repertoires in COVID-19. Sequenced: peripheral blood. The chain uses TRBV9 and TRBJ2-5; D might be TRBD1 or TRBD2, each matching 9 bases. The sequence derives from an elderly woman with COVID-19, enrolled during active disease. This chain's CDR3 is CASSAHGQGIAGERGETQYF. CDR3 sequence (DNA): TGTGCCAGCAGCGCCCACGGACAGGGGATAGCGGGAGAGAGGGGAGAGACCCAGTACTTC.